This is a list of T cell receptor beta chains from one sample in a study of blood T cells in healthy people across ages. MiXCR was run by TCRdb on the 5' RACE reads, yielding one entry per CDR3 protein. Of roughly 900,000 distinct CDR3 sequences in the sample, around 46% were seen once. The specimen was blood. The receptors were sampled from a man under 40 in good health. Each CDR3 is given with its conserved first and last residue. D genes are given only for firm matches. Expanded clones are given a class, and other clones once, few, many or no size at all.

>TRBV12-3/TRBV12-4|.|.|TRBJ2-7
TGTGCCAGCAGTTTGGGGAAGGGCATCAATGAGCAGTACTTC
CASSLGKGINEQYF
>TRBV20-1|.|.|TRBJ1-5
TGCAGTGCTAGACAGGGGCTCCGGTATAGCAATCAGCCCCAGCATTTT
CSARQGLRYSNQPQHF
>TRBV10-2|.|few|TRBJ2-5
TGCGCCAGCAGTGAGTCGCTAGTCGGCGTGGAGACCCAGTACTTC
CASSESLVGVETQYF
>TRBV12-3/TRBV12-4|.|many|TRBJ2-5
TGTGCCAGCAGTCCGGGACACGTAACTGAGACCCAGTACTTC
CASSPGHVTETQYF
>TRBV7-3|.|.|TRBJ2-1
TGTGCCAGCAGCTTAAATAACGCACACAATGAGCAGTTCTTC
CASSLNNAHNEQFF
>TRBV4-1|.|.|TRBJ1-5
TGCGCCAGCAGCCAAGATGAAGGGTACCAGCCCCAGCATTTT
CASSQDEGYQPQHF
>TRBV6-4|.|many|TRBJ2-3
TGTGCCAGCAGTGACTCGAGAGTAGCGGCCCCAAGGGCAGATACGCAGTATTTT
CASSDSRVAAPRADTQYF
>TRBV24-1|TRBD1|.|TRBJ2-5
TGTGCCACCAGTGATGCCTACAGGGGTTATGGAGAGACCCAGTACTTC
CATSDAYRGYGETQYF
>TRBV7-8|TRBD1|.|TRBJ2-3
TGTGCCAGCACCTGGGGGACAGTCACAGATACGCAGTATTTT
CASTWGTVTDTQYF
>TRBV20-1|.|.|TRBJ2-1
TGCAGTGCTAGTAAAGGGATCTACAATGAGCAGTTCTTC
CSASKGIYNEQFF
>TRBV5-1|TRBD1|few|TRBJ2-3
TGCGCCAGCAGCCCTATTGGACAGGCTAGCACAGATACGCAGTATTTT
CASSPIGQASTDTQYF
>TRBV6-1|.|.|TRBJ2-5
TGTGCCAGCAGTGGGAACGCCCAGTACTTC
CASSGNAQYF
>TRBV20-1|.|.|TRBJ1-6
TGCAGTGCGCCAGATGATAATTCACCCCTCCACTTT
CSAPDDNSPLHF
>TRBV7-2|.|.|TRBJ1-5
TGTGCCAGCAGCCCCCAGGGACCGGGGGGAGGGACCCAGCATTTT
CASSPQGPGGGTQHF
>TRBV7-2|.|.|TRBJ2-3
TGTGCCAGCAGCTCGCGAACTTACCCAAAGGGCACAGATACGCAGTATTTT
CASSSRTYPKGTDTQYF
>TRBV29-1|.|.|TRBJ1-5
TGCAGCGTTGCGGGGCCGTCCCAGCCCCAGCATTTT
CSVAGPSQPQHF
>TRBV6-2/TRBV6-3|.|few|TRBJ2-7
TGTGCCAGCAGTTACACATATCGGACAGATATTTACGAGCAGTACTTC
CASSYTYRTDIYEQYF
>TRBV18|.|.|TRBJ2-5
TGTGCCAGCTCACTCTTTAGCGAGGGGATAACGGGGACCCAGTACTTC
CASSLFSEGITGTQYF
>TRBV9|.|.|TRBJ1-2
TGTGCCAGCAGCGTCGATCTGGACGCTTATGGCTACACCTTC
CASSVDLDAYGYTF
>TRBV7-9|TRBD1|.|TRBJ1-4
TGTGCCAGCAGCTTACCGGGACAGGCTCTTGAAAAACTGTTTTTT
CASSLPGQALEKLFF
>TRBV7-8|.|few|TRBJ2-4
TGTGCCAGCAGCTTAGAAGGGTTTACCAAAAACATTCAGTACTTC
CASSLEGFTKNIQYF
>TRBV29-1|.|few|TRBJ1-1
TGCAGCGTTGCCGACATGAACACTGAAGCTTTCTTT
CSVADMNTEAFF
>TRBV20-1|.|.|TRBJ1-1
TGTAGTGCCCACACAGCCATTGAGCCCATCAACACTGAAGCTTTCTTT
CSAHTAIEPINTEAFF
>TRBV6-6|.|.|TRBJ2-7
TGTGCCGGCACCCTACCCCCTTACGAGCAGTACTTC
CAGTLPPYEQYF
>TRBV27|.|.|TRBJ2-3
TGTGCCAGCAGTTTATCCACAGGATCTACAGATACGCAGTATTTT
CASSLSTGSTDTQYF
>TRBV20-1|TRBD1|.|TRBJ2-3
TGCAGTGCTAGAACTCGGACAGGGACAGATACGCAGTATTTT
CSARTRTGTDTQYF